This entry lists 5 T cell receptor beta chains sequenced from one sample in a study of blood T cells in healthy people across ages. Primers used in a second PCR of roughly 6 to 11 cycles were a sample-barcoded 5' primer and a J-beta primer mix. MiXCR, applied by TCRdb to the 5' RACE reads, yields one record per CDR3 protein. Of about 750,000 distinct CDR3 sequences listed, less than 70% were seen once; the top ten hold roughly 40%. Sequenced sample: blood. The source of these receptors is a man older than 75 in good health.

The V and J genes are TRBV5-5 and TRBJ2-7; D tentatively fits TRBD1 or TRBD2 (5 bases each). Germline CDR1 is SGHKS and CDR2 is YYEKEE (reference sequence). V was shortened by 0 bases and J by 0 bases, with 7 bases between the two germline ends. The CDR3 has 14 residues. DNA of the CDR3: TGTGCCAGCAGCTTGGATGGGGGCTCCTACGAGCAGTACTTC. Translated: CASSLDGGSYEQYF.

CDR3 in DNA: TGTGCCAGCAGCCAGTCGGCGGGAGTACCCTACGAGCAGTACTTC. This gives the protein CASSQSAGVPYEQYF. The chain couples TRBV3-1 to TRBJ2-7; 7 positions match TRBD2. CDR1 is LGHDT and CDR2 is YNNKEL in the germline V gene (reference sequence). J lost 2 bases, V lost 3 bases, and 7 bases had no gene match. The CDR3 spans 15 residues.

In DNA form, the CDR3 reads TGTGCCAGCAGCCGTCCCGGGGGATTCTCCTACGAGCAGTACTTC. Translating gives CASSRPGGFSYEQYF. The chain has TRBV6-1 and TRBJ2-7, with a weak D call TRBD2 (6 bases). The CDR3 has 15 residues. V was cut by 6 bases and J by 0 bases, with 15 bases left in between. Per germline, CDR1 MNHNS and CDR2 SASEGT.

The table lists this clonotype with a few counts. The chain uses TRBV7-2 and TRBJ2-5, with TRBD1 as a possible D gene (6 bases). The CDR3 is 13 amino acids. Trimming cost V 8 bases and J 1 base, with 11 bases left between them. Germline CDR1 SGHTA, CDR2 FQGNSA. The CDR3, as DNA: TGTGCCAGCCTTAGGACAGTCCAAGAGACCCAGTACTTC. It encodes CASLRTVQETQYF. The variable domain in full, with the rest retrieved from reference TRBV7-2 and TRBJ2-5, is GAGVSQSPSNKVTEKGKDVELRCDPISGHTALYWYRQSLGQGLEFLIYFQGNSAPDKSGLPSDRFSAERTGGSVSTLTIQRTQQEDSAVYLCASLRTVQETQYFGPGTRLLVL.

This chain joins TRBV7-2 and TRBJ2-6; no clear D gene. Germline lookup yields CDR1 SGHTA and CDR2 FQGNSA. The V and J ends lost 4 bases and 2 bases respectively, with 21 bases between them. The CDR3 is made up of 19 amino acids. This CDR3 is CASSSVRGLTATGANVLTF. The CDR3 DNA reads as TGTGCCAGCAGCTCCGTTAGAGGATTAACCGCGACTGGGGCCAACGTCCTGACTTTC.